The T cell receptor beta chain described here comes from a study of beta chain features in type 1 diabetes listed by TCRdb under 2018. Broadly, across the study: Mean age, gender distribution, total cell number and subset yield were not different between patients and healthy donors. Across all samples, approximately 100 million sorted cells were examined, and cell number per subset correlated strongly with RNA yield. In the study, recently diagnosed type 1 diabetes patients and matched healthy donors were compared on the TCRB repertoires of their sorted circulating CD4+ T cell subsets. Regulatory and stem cell-like memory subsets were obtained from only 8 patients and roughly eight healthy donors, while naive and central memory subsets were obtained from all 30 or so donors.

Each donor gave one peripheral blood draw, about 110 mL on average, collected into heparinised tubes. Naive, central memory, regulatory and stem cell-like memory CD4+ T cells were sorted on a BD FACSAria II using a panel including CD45RO, CCR7, CD25, CD127, CD95 and CD27. All sorted populations exceeded 95% purity. PBMCs were separated immediately by Lymphoprep density gradient centrifugation and were stained directly, without being cultured. So that batch effects would be minimized, each experiment stained and sorted samples in pairs, pairing one healthy donor with one patient. Study-level results and caveats: In all four CD4+ subsets, TCRB CDR3 length was moderately but significantly shorter in type 1 diabetes patients. HLA sub-analyses involved small numbers of individuals, so any influence of HLA type on TCRB rearrangement remained unresolved. Naive, central memory and regulatory TCRB repertoires appeared more similar among patients than among healthy donors. Because cDNA was sequenced instead of genomic DNA, activated cells with high expression could be over-represented, although the groups did not differ in activation or CD3 levels. PCR may preferentially amplify shorter templates, but because patient and control samples were amplified and corrected together, any resulting skew would affect both groups equally. Fewer insertions and more nucleotide deletions at VDJ recombination sites were observed in patients with type 1 diabetes, implying thymic rearrangement abnormalities.

With regard to this clone: There is no known antigen for this receptor. The sample holds no much larger clone one base away, and base qualities are not on file.

The entire amount of isolated RNA was reverse transcribed using the High Capacity cDNA Reverse Transcription Kit, so the sequenced TCRB transcripts were expressed ones. Naive, central memory and regulatory T cell samples underwent deep immunoSEQ sequencing, averaging around 3.7 million total reads per sample. Sorted cells were lysed in RLT buffer and RNA was extracted with DNase-treated RNeasy Micro or Mini kits, depending on cell number. Each cell subset was processed separately to prevent cross-contamination, with patient and healthy donor samples processed together. The immunoSEQ multiplex PCR was used to amplify TCRB sequences from cDNA, generating 87-bp fragments that spanned the CDR3 region. Amplicons were sequenced on the Illumina HiSeq platform. In the authors' own workflow: PCR bias was computationally corrected using synthetic template baselines, reads within Hamming distance 2 were collapsed, and singletons that could not be merged were discarded. Reads were aligned to IMGT to assign V, D and J genes, CDR3 length, and insertions or deletions at six rearrangement sites. Within each subset, clonotype counts were normalized to the number of sorted cells before true diversity and Gini coefficients were calculated with the tcR R package. Repertoire sharing was quantified using the overlap coefficient calculated on TCRB nucleotide sequences. The table was pulled from immuneACCESS by TCRdb, which kept in-frame rearrangements only. Such tables lose some clones; where checked, under half of the loss comes from unresolved V genes, and the rest has no known cause. V, J and clone size were drawn from that table, and D and trimming were deduced from the DNA. For this sample there are around 300,000 clones; 12% to 15% appear just once. The ten largest clones represent approximately 6.7% of the sample.

There are 17 amino acids in the CDR3, from cysteine to phenylalanine inclusive. Only the CDR3 DNA is retained, 51 bases long and in frame from the first base. V and J are trimmed by 3 bases and 0 bases, and the gene matches miss 8 bases of the junction. Based on the germline V gene, the CDR1 and CDR2 sequences are SGHRS and YFSETQ. The receptor's source is a man aged 25 to 45 in good health. Material: central memory CD4+ T cells from blood. Recombination joined TRBV5-1 with TRBJ2-1; 8 junctional bases match TRBD2. The bases are TGCGCCAGCAGCTCCGCTAGCGGGTCAATCTCCTACAATGAGCAGTTCTTC. Protein translation: CASSSASGSISYNEQFF.